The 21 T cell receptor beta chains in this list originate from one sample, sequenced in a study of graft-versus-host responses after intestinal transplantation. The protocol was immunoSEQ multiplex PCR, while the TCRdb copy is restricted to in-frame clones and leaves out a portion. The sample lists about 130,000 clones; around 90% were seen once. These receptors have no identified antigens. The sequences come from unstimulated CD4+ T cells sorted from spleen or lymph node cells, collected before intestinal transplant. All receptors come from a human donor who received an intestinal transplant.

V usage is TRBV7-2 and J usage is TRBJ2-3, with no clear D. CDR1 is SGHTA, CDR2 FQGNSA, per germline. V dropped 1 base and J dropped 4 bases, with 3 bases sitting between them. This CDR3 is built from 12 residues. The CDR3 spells CASSLVADTQYF. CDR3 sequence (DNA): TGTGCCAGCAGCTTAGTAGCAGATACGCAGTATTTT.

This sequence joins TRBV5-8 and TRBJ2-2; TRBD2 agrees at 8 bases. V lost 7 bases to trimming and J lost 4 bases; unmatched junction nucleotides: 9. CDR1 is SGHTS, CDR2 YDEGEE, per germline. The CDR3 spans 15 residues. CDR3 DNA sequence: TGTGCCAGCGTGCCGAGCGGGAGACGCACCGGGGAGCTGTTTTTT. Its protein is CASVPSGRRTGELFF. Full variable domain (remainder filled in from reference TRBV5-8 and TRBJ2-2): EAGVTQSPTHLIKTRGQQATLRCSPISGHTSVYWYQQALGLGLQFLLWYDEGEERNRGNFPPRFSGRQFPNYSSELNVNALELEDSALYLCASVPSGRRTGELFFGEGSRLTVL.

CDR3 DNA sequence: TGCGCCAGCAGCCCGTACGGACAGGGGAGCACAGATACGCAGTATTTT. Translated, it gives CASSPYGQGSTDTQYF. The rearrangement links TRBV5-1 to TRBJ2-3, with 9 bases that match TRBD1. The CDR3 totals 16 residues. From germline, CDR1 is SGHRS and CDR2 YFSETQ. V was pared by 4 bases and J by 0 bases, with 6 bases of the junction left unmatched.

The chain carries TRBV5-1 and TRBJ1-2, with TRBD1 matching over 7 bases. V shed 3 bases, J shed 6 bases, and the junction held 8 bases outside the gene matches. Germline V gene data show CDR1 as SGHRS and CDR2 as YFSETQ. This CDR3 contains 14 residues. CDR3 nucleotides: TGCGCCAGCAGCTCCGACAGGGTACTAGATGGCTACACCTTC. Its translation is CASSSDRVLDGYTF.

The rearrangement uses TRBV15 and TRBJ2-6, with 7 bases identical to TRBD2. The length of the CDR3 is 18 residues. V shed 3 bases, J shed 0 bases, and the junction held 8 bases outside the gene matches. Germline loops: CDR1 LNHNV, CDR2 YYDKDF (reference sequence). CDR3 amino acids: CATSRGGKLVSGANVLTF. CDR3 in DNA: TGTGCCACCAGCAGGGGGGGGAAACTAGTCTCTGGGGCCAACGTCCTGACTTTC.

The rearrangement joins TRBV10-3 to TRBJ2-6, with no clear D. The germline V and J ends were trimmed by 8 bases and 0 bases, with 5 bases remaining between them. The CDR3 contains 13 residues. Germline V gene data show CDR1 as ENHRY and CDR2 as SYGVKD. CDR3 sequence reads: CAISTSGANVLTF. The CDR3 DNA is TGTGCCATCTCAACCTCTGGGGCCAACGTCCTGACTTTC.

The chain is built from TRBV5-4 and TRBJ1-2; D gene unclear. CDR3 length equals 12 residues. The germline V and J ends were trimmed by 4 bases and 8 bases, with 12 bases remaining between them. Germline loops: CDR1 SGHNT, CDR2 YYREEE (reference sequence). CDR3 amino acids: CASSQELIGYTF. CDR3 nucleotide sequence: TGTGCCAGCAGCCAAGAATTAATAGGCTACACCTTC.

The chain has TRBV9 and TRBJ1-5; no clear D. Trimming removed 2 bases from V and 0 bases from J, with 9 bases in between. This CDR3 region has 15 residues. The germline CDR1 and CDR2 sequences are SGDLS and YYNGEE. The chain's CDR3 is CASSVGPNSNQPQHF. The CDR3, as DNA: TGTGCCAGCAGCGTCGGACCTAATAGCAATCAGCCCCAGCATTTT.

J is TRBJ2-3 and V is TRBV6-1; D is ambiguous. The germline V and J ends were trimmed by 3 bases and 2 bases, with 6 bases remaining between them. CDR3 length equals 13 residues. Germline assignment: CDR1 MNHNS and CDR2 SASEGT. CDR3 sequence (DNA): TGTGCCAGCAGTGATCACTACACAGATACGCAGTATTTT. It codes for CASSDHYTDTQYF.

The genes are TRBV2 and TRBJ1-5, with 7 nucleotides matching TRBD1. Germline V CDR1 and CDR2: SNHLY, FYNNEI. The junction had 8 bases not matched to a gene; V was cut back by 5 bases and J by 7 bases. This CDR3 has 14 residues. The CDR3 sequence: CASSSDRDGQPQHF. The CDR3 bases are TGTGCCAGCAGTTCCGACAGGGACGGGCAGCCCCAGCATTTT.

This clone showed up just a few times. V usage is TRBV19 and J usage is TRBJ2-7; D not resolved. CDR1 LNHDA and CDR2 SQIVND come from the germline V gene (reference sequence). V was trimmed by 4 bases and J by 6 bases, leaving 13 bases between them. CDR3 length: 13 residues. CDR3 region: CASSTLGWAEQYF. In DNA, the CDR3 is TGTGCCAGTAGTACCTTAGGGTGGGCCGAGCAGTACTTC.

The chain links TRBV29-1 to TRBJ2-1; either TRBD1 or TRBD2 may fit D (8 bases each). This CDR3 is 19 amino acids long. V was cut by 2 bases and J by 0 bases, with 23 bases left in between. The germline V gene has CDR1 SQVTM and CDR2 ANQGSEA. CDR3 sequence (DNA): TGCAGCGTTGAACTTGACAGGGGTCTGCGGGAGGTCTCCTACAATGAGCAGTTCTTC. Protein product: CSVELDRGLREVSYNEQFF.

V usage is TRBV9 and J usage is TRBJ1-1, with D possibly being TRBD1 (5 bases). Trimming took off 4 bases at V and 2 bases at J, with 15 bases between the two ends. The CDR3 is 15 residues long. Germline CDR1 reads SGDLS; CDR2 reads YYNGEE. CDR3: CASSPVGRSNTEAFF. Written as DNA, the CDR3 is TGTGCCAGCAGCCCCGTGGGGCGCAGTAACACTGAAGCTTTCTTT.

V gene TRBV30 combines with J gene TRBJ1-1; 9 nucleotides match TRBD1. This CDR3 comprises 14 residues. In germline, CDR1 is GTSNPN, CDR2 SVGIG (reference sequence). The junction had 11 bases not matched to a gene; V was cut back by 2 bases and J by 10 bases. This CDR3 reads CAWSIKPGQGGAFF. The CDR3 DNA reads TGTGCCTGGAGTATTAAGCCGGGACAGGGTGGAGCTTTCTTT.

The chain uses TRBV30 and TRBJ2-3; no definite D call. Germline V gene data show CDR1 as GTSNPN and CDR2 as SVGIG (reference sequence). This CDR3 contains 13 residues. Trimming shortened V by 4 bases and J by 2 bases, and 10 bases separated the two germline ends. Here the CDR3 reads CAWIIRSTDTQYF. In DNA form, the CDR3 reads TGTGCCTGGATAATTCGATCCACAGATACGCAGTATTTT.

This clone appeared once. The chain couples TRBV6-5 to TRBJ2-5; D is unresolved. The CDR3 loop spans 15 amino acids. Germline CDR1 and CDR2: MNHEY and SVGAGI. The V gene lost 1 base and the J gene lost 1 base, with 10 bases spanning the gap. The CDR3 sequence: CASSYYRAFQETQYF. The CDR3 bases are TGTGCCAGCAGTTACTATCGAGCCTTCCAAGAGACCCAGTACTTC.

The chain's CDR3 is CASSWDPYKESYEQYF. CDR3 in DNA: TGTGCCAGCAGTTGGGACCCTTACAAAGAATCCTACGAGCAGTACTTC. The chain employs TRBV6-5 and TRBJ2-5, with D possibly called TRBD1 or TRBD2 (5 bases each). The DNA matches TRBJ2-7 better at its end, which makes the J call doubtful. Germline CDR1 and CDR2: MNHEY and SVGAGI. CDR3 size: 16 residues.

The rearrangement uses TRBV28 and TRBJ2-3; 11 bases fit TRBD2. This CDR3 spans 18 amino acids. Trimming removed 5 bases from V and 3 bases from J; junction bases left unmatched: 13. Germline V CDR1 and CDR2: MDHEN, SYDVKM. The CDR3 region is CASSDIAGGPLSTDTQYF. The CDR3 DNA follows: TGTGCCAGCAGTGATATAGCGGGAGGGCCGTTGAGTACAGATACGCAGTATTTT.

The CDR3 sequence is CASRASGDTYGYTF. The DNA for the CDR3 is TGTGCCAGCAGGGCCTCGGGGGACACCTATGGCTACACCTTC. J is TRBJ1-2 and V is TRBV6-1, with D possibly being TRBD1 (6 bases). Germline assignment: CDR1 MNHNS and CDR2 SASEGT. The V end lost 6 bases, the J end lost 4 bases, and 15 bases lay between the germline ends. The CDR3 runs to 14 residues.

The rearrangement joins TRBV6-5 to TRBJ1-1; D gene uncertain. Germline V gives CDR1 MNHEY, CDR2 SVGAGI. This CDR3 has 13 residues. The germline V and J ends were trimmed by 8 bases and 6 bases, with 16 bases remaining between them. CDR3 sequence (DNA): TGTGCCAGCGGAGATTTCGGGGTCGCTGAAGCTTTCTTT. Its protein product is CASGDFGVAEAFF.

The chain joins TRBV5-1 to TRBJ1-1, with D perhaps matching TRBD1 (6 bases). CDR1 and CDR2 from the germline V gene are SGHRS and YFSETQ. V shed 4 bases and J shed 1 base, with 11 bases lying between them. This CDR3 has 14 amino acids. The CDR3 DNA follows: TGCGCCAGCAGCCGGACAGAGCCGAACACTGAAGCTTTCTTT. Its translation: CASSRTEPNTEAFF.